There are a few counts of the clone carrying this TCR beta chain. Between the trimmed V and J ends, which lost 4 bases and 5 bases, there was a span of 11 bases. The CDR3 length is 13 residues. This entry comes from a study of T-cell reconstitution after alpha-beta-depleted transplantation in children. The library targeted TCRbeta and was prepared with unique molecular identifiers. TCRdb processed the PCR reads anew with MiXCR; each CDR3 protein has one entry. The sample has about 540,000 distinct CDR3 sequences, about 17% seen once. The chain has TRBV12-3 or TRBV12-4 and TRBJ1-2; no firm D call. This TCR came from a human donor who donated a stem cell graft to a child with acute lymphoblastic leukemia. The sample here was PBMCs from the stem cell graft donor, taken from the stem cell graft. The CDR3 sequence: CASSYGPWYGYTF. CDR3 nucleotide sequence: TGTGCCAGCAGTTACGGACCTTGGTATGGCTACACCTTC.